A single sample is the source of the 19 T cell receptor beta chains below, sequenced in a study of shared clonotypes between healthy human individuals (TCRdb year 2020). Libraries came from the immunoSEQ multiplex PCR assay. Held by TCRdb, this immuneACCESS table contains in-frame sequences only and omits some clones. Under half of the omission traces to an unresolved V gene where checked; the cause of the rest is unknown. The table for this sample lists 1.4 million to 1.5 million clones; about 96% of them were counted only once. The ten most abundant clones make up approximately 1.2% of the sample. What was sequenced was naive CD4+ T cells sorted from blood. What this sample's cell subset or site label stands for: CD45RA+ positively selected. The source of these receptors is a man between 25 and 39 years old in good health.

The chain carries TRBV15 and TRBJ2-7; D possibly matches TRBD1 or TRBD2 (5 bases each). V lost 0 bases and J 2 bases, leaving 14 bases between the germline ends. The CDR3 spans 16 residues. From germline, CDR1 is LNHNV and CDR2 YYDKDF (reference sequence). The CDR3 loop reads CATSRDLGVYAYEQYF. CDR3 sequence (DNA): TGTGCCACCAGCAGAGATTTGGGGGTTTACGCCTACGAGCAGTACTTC.

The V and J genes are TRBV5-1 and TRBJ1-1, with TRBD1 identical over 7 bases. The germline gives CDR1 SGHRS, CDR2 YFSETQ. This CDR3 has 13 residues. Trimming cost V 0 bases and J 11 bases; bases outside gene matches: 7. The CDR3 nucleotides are TGCGCCAGCAGCTTGGAGGCGTCAGGGGGGGCTTTCTTT. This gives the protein CASSLEASGGAFF. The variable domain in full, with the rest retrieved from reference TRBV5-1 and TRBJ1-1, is KAGVTQTPRYLIKTRGQQVTLSCSPISGHRSVSWYQQTPGQGLQFLFEYFSETQRNKGNFPGRFSGRQFSNSRSEMNVSTLELGDSALYLCASSLEASGGAFFGQGTRLTVV.

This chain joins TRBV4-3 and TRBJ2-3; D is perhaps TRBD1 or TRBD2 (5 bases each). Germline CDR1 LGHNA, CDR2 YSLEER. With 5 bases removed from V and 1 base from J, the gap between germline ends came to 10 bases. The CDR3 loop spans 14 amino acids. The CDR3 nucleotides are TGCGCCAGCAGCGCCGGGGCTGGCACAGATACGCAGTATTTT. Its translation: CASSAGAGTDTQYF.

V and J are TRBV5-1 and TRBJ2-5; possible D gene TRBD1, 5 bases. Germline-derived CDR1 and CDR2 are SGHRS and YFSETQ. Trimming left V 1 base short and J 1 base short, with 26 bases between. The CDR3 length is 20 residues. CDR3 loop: CASSLFLTTKGRSLQETQYF. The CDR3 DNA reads TGCGCCAGCAGCTTGTTCCTCACAACCAAGGGGCGTAGCCTCCAAGAGACCCAGTACTTC.

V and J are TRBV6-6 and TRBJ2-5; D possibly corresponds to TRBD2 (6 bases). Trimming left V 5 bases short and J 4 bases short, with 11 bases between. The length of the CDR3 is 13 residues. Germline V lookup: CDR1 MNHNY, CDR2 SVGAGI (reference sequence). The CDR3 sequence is CASSTVGGETQYF. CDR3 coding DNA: TGTGCCAGCAGTACCGTGGGGGGAGAGACCCAGTACTTC.

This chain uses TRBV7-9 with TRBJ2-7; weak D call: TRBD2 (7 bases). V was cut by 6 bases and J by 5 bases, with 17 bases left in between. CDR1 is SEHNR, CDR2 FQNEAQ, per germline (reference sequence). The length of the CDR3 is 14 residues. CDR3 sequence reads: CASSLTGGLDEQYF. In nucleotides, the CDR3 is TGTGCCAGCAGTTTGACGGGGGGCCTCGACGAGCAGTACTTC. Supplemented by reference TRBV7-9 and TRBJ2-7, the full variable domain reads DTGVSQNPRHKITKRGQNVTFRCDPISEHNRLYWYRQTLGQGPEFLTYFQNEAQLEKSRLLSDRFSAERPKGSFSTLEIQRTEQGDSAMYLCASSLTGGLDEQYFGPGTRLTVT.

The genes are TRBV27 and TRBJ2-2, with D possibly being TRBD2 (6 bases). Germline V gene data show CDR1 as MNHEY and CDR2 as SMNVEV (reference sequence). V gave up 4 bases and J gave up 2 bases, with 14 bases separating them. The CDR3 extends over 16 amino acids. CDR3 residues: CASSSYRRDNTGELFF. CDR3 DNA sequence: TGTGCCAGCAGTTCCTACAGGAGGGATAACACCGGGGAGCTGTTTTTT.

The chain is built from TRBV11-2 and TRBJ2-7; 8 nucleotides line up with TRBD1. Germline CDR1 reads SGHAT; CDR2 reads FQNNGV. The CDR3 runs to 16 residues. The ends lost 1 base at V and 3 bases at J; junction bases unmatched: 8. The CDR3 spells CASSLVPRGRFYEQYF. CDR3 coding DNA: TGTGCCAGCAGCTTAGTCCCCAGGGGGCGCTTCTACGAGCAGTACTTC.

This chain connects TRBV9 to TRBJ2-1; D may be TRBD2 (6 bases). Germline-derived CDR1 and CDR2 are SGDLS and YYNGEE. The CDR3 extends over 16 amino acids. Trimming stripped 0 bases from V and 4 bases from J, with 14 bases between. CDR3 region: CASSVAGGIEYNEQFF. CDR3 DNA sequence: TGTGCCAGCAGCGTAGCCGGCGGGATCGAGTACAATGAGCAGTTCTTC.

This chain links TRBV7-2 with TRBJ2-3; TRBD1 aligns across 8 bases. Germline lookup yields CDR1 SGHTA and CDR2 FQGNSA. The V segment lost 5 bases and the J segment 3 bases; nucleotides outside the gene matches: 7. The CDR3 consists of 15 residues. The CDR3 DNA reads TGTGCCAGCAGCCTCCGGACAGGGCAGACAGATACGCAGTATTTT. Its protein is CASSLRTGQTDTQYF.

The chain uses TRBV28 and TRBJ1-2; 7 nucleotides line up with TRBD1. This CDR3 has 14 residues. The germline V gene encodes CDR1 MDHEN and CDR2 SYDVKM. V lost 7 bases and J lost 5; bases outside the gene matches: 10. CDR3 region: CASTTSRDRYGYTF. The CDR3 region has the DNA TGTGCCAGCACCACTTCGCGGGACAGATATGGCTACACCTTC.

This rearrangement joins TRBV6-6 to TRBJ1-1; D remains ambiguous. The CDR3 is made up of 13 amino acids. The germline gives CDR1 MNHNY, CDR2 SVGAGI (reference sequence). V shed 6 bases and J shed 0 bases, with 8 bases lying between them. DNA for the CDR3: TGTGCCAGCAGGCCGGACCTGAACACTGAAGCTTTCTTT. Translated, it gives CASRPDLNTEAFF.

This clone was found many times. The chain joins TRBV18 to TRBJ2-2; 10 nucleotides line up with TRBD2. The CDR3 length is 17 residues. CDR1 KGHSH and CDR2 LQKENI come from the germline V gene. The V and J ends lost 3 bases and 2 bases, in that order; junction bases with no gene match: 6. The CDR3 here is CASSPPGLAVNTGELFF. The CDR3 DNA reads TGTGCCAGCTCACCCCCCGGACTAGCGGTTAACACCGGGGAGCTGTTTTTT.

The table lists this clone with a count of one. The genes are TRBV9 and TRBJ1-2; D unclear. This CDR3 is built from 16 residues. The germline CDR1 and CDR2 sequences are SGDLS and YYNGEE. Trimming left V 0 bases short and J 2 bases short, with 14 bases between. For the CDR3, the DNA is TGTGCCAGCAGCGTAGCGGGTGTCGACGGCAACTATGGCTACACCTTC. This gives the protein CASSVAGVDGNYGYTF.

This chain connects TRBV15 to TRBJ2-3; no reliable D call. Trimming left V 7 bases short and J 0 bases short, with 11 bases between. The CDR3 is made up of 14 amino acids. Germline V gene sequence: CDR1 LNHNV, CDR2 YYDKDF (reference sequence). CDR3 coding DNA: TGTGCCACCAAAGCCCTGGAAAGCACAGATACGCAGTATTTT. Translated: CATKALESTDTQYF.

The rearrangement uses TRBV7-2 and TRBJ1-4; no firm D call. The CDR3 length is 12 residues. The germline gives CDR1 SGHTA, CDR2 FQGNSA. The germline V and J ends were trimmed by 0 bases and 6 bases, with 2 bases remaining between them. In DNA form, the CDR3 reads TGTGCCAGCAGCTTAGCCGATGAAAAACTGTTTTTT. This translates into CASSLADEKLFF.

CDR3 protein: CASKMGSSNQPQHF. The DNA for the CDR3 is TGTGCCAGCAAAATGGGATCTAGCAATCAGCCCCAGCATTTT. This chain uses TRBV28 with TRBJ1-5, with D unclear. The V end was cut by 7 bases, the J end by 0 bases, with 10 bases between. The CDR3 length is 14 residues. Germline-derived CDR1 and CDR2 are MDHEN and SYDVKM.

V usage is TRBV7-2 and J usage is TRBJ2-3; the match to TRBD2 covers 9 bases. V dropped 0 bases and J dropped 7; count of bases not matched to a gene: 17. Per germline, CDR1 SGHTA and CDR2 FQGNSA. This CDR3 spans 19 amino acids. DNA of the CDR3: TGTGCCAGCAGCTTAGCGCTGGTTTCGGCTAGCGGGATAACGAATACGCAGTATTTT. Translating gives CASSLALVSASGITNTQYF.

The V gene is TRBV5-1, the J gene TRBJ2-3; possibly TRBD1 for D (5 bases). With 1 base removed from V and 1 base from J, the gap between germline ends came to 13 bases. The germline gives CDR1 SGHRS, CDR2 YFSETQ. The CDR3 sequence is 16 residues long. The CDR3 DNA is TGCGCCAGCAGCTTGAGTGGCAGGGTAGGCACAGATACGCAGTATTTT. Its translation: CASSLSGRVGTDTQYF.